A selection of T cell receptor beta chains follows, all from one sample in a study of cytotoxic CD8 clonotypes in ibrutinib-treated CLL. This table comes from immunoSEQ multiplex PCR, and its TCRdb copy is limited to in-frame clones, with some not included. Of approximately 160,000 clones in the sample, over 75% are singletons; the top ten hold 3%. The input for sequencing was PBMCs, taken at disease progression, from a patient treated with ibrutinib. Receptors originate from a human donor with chronic lymphocytic leukemia. The CDR3 runs from the conserved cysteine through the conserved F or W. Each record gives: D gene, J gene, clone size, V gene, CDR3 DNA, CDR3 protein. A D gene is named only where the DNA matches it firmly. The listing skips clone size in some rows; elsewhere it reads once, few, many or a size class.

d_gene: TRBD1
j_gene: TRBJ2-7
abundance: .
v_gene: TRBV28
CDR3nt: TGTGCCAGCAGTTGGACAGGGTTTGAAGGCGAGCAGTACTTC
CDR3aa: CASSWTGFEGEQYF

d_gene: .
j_gene: TRBJ2-6
abundance: .
v_gene: TRBV5-8
CDR3nt: TGTGCCAGCAGCAAGAGAACTGGGGCCAACGTCCTGACTTTC
CDR3aa: CASSKRTGANVLTF

d_gene: .
j_gene: TRBJ2-3
abundance: .
v_gene: TRBV6-1
CDR3nt: TGTGCCAGCAGTGTTTCTGGGGATACGCAGTATTTT
CDR3aa: CASSVSGDTQYF

d_gene: TRBD1
j_gene: TRBJ2-2
abundance: .
v_gene: TRBV5-6
CDR3nt: TGTGCCAGCAGCTTGGGGACAGGGTATACCGGGGAGCTGTTTTTT
CDR3aa: CASSLGTGYTGELFF

d_gene: TRBD2
j_gene: TRBJ2-3
abundance: once
v_gene: TRBV5-1
CDR3nt: TGCGCCAGCAGCTCGGGACTAGGCACAGATACGCAGTATTTT
CDR3aa: CASSSGLGTDTQYF

d_gene: TRBD2
j_gene: TRBJ2-1
abundance: .
v_gene: TRBV5-1
CDR3nt: TGCGCCAGCAGCGGGACTAGCGGGAGCTCCTACAATGAGCAGTTCTTC
CDR3aa: CASSGTSGSSYNEQFF

d_gene: .
j_gene: TRBJ2-1
abundance: once
v_gene: TRBV29-1
CDR3nt: TGCAGCGTGAGGCTACAGGGTTTCGGGGGGATGGGCAATGAGCAGTTCTTC
CDR3aa: CSVRLQGFGGMGNEQFF

d_gene: .
j_gene: TRBJ1-5
abundance: .
v_gene: TRBV6-1
CDR3nt: TGTGCCAGCAACCGACGGGAGAATCAGCCCCAGCATTTT
CDR3aa: CASNRRENQPQHF

d_gene: .
j_gene: TRBJ2-3
abundance: .
v_gene: TRBV7-8
CDR3nt: TGTGCCAGCAGTTCAGGTACAGATACGCAGTATTTT
CDR3aa: CASSSGTDTQYF

d_gene: TRBD2
j_gene: TRBJ2-7
abundance: .
v_gene: TRBV27
CDR3nt: TGTGCCAGCAGTTTTGGGAGCGGGAGTGCCGAGCAGTACTTC
CDR3aa: CASSFGSGSAEQYF

d_gene: .
j_gene: TRBJ2-6
abundance: .
v_gene: TRBV29-1
CDR3nt: TGCAGCGTTGAGGGTTCTGGGGCCAACGTCCTGACTTTC
CDR3aa: CSVEGSGANVLTF

d_gene: TRBD1
j_gene: TRBJ2-7
abundance: .
v_gene: TRBV6-1
CDR3nt: TGTGCCAGCAGTGATTGGACAGGGGGCTACGAGCAGTACTTC
CDR3aa: CASSDWTGGYEQYF

d_gene: .
j_gene: TRBJ1-5
abundance: .
v_gene: TRBV30
CDR3nt: TGTGCCTGGAGTAGGGGCCAGAATCAGCCCCAGCATTTT
CDR3aa: CAWSRGQNQPQHF

d_gene: TRBD2
j_gene: TRBJ2-7
abundance: .
v_gene: TRBV6-5
CDR3nt: TGTGCCACCAAATCATCGGGACTAGCGGCTTACGAGCAGTACTTC
CDR3aa: CATKSSGLAAYEQYF

d_gene: .
j_gene: TRBJ2-5
abundance: .
v_gene: TRBV11-3
CDR3nt: TGTGCCAGCAGCTTAGGGACTGGGCCAGAAGAGACCCAGTACTTC
CDR3aa: CASSLGTGPEETQYF

d_gene: .
j_gene: TRBJ1-3
abundance: .
v_gene: TRBV4-1
CDR3nt: TGCGCCAGCAGCCAATCGCAGGTCGGGCGCGCGAGCTCTGGAAACACCATATATTTT
CDR3aa: CASSQSQVGRASSGNTIYF

d_gene: .
j_gene: TRBJ1-2
abundance: .
v_gene: TRBV19
CDR3nt: TGTGCCAGTGGGGACCCAAGGGATACCTCTCCGGGCTACACCTTC
CDR3aa: CASGDPRDTSPGYTF